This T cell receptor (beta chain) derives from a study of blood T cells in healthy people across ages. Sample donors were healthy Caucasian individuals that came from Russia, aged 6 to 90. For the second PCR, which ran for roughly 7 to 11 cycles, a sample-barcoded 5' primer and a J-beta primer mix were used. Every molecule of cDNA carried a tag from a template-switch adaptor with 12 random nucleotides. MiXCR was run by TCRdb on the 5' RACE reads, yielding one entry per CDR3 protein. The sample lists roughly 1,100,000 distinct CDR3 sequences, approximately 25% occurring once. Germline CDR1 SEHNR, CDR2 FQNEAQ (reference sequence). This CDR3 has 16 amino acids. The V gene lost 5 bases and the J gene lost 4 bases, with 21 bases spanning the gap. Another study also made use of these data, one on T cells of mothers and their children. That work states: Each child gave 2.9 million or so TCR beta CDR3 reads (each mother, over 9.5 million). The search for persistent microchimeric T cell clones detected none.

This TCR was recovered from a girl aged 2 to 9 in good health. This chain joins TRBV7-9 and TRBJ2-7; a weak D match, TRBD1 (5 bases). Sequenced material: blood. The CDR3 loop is CASSPTFGREGYEQYF. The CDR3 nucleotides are TGTGCCAGCAGCCCCACCTTTGGCAGGGAAGGGTACGAGCAGTACTTC.